Listed here is a single TCR beta chain. This specimen comes from a study of control samples from healthy donors and cancer patients. Assay used: immunoSEQ multiplex PCR; TCRdb lists only in-frame clones, some missing. The repertoire has hundreds of thousands of clones, about 80% of them found once; the top ten carry about 14%. Germline V gene lookup returns CDR1 SEHNR and CDR2 FQNEAQ (reference sequence). The V segment lost 3 bases and the J segment 3 bases; nucleotides outside the gene matches: 9. CDR3 length equals 18 residues. Source material: PBMCs. The TCR was taken from a woman in her sixties with lung cancer. The chain recombines TRBV7-9 with TRBJ2-7; 15 bases align to TRBD2. CDR3 loop: CASSLEARTSGRDYEQYF. CDR3 bases: TGTGCCAGCAGCTTGGAAGCACGGACTAGCGGGAGGGACTACGAGCAGTACTTC.